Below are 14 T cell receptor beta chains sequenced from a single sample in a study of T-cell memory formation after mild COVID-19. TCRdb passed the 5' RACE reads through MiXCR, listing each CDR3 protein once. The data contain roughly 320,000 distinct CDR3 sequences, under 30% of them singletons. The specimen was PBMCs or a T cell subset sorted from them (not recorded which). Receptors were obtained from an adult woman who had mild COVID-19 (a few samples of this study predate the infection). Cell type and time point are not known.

This CDR3 reads CASSQGGTSSYEQYF. The CDR3 DNA sequence: TGTGCCAGCAGCCAAGGCGGGACTAGCAGCTACGAGCAGTACTTC. The chain is built from TRBV3-1 and TRBJ2-7; TRBD2 agrees at 9 bases. The CDR3 runs 15 residues. Germline V CDR1 and CDR2: LGHDT, YNNKEL (reference sequence). V shed 1 base and J 3 bases; nucleotides not matched to a gene: 4.

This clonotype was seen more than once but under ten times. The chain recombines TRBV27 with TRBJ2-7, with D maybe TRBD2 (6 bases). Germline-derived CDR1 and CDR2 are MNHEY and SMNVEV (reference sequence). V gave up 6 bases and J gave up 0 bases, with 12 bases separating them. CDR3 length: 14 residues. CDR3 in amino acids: CASRGGRNSYEQYF. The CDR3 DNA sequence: TGTGCCAGCAGGGGGGGACGTAACTCCTACGAGCAGTACTTC.

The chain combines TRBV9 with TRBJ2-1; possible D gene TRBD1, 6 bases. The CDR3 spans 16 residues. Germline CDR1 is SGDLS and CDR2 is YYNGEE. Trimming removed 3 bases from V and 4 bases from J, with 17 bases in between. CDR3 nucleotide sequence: TGTGCCAGCAGCGCCGGGTCAGGGGCACATTACAATGAGCAGTTCTTC. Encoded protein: CASSAGSGAHYNEQFF. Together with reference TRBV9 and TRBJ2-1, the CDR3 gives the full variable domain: DSGVTQTPKHLITATGQRVTLRCSPRSGDLSVYWYQQSLDQGLQFLIQYYNGEERAKGNILERFSAQQFPDLHSELNLSSLELGDSALYFCASSAGSGAHYNEQFFGPGTRLTVL.

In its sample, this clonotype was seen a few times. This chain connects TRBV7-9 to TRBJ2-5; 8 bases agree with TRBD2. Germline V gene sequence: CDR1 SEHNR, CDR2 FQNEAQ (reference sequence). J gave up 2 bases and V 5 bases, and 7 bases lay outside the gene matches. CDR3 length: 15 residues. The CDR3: CASSPRREVQETQYF. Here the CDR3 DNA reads TGTGCCAGCAGCCCCAGGCGGGAGGTGCAAGAGACCCAGTACTTC.

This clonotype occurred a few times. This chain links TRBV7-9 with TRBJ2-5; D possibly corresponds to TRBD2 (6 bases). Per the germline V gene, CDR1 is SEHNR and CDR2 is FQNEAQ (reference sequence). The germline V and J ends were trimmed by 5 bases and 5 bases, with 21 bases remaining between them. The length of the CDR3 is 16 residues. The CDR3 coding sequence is TGTGCCAGCAGCCCCACTAGCATGGGATCGGAGGAGACCCAGTACTTC. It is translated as CASSPTSMGSEETQYF.

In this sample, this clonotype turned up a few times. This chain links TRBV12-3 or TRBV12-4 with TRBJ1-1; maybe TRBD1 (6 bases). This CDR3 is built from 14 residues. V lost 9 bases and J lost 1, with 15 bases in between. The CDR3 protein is CASRLQTGNTEAFF. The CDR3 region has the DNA TGTGCCAGTCGCCTACAGACAGGGAACACTGAAGCTTTCTTT.

CDR3: CASSQTGTSWFTDTQYF. CDR3 bases: TGTGCCAGCAGCCAAACCGGGACTAGTTGGTTTACAGATACGCAGTATTTT. The chain combines TRBV14 with TRBJ2-3; 8 positions match TRBD2. The CDR3 is 17 amino acids. V dropped 2 bases and J dropped 3; count of bases not matched to a gene: 10. Per the germline V gene, CDR1 is SGHDN and CDR2 is FVKESK.

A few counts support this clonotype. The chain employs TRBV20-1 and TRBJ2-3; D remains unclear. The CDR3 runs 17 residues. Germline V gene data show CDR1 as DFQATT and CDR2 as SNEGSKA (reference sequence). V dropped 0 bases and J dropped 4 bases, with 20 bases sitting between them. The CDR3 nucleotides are TGCAGTGCTAGAGATGGTTGGGCAGGAATCCCTTCAGATACGCAGTATTTT. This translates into CSARDGWAGIPSDTQYF.

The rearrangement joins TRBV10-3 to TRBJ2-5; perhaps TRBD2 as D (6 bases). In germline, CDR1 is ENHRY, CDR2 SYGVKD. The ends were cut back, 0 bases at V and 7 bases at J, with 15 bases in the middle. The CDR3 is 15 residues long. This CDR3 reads CAISESPTEGGTQYF. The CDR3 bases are TGTGCCATCAGTGAGTCACCGACCGAGGGAGGGACCCAGTACTTC.

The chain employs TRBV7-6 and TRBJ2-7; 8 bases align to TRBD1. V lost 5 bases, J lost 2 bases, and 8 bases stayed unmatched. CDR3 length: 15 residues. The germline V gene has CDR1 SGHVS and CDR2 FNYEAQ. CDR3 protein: CASSHGQGDAYEQYF. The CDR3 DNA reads TGTGCCAGCAGCCACGGACAGGGCGACGCCTACGAGCAGTACTTC.

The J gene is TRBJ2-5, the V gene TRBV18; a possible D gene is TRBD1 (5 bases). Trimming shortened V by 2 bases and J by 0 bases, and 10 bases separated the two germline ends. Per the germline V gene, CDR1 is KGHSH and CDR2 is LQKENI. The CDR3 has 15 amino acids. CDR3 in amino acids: CASSPTGSYQETQYF. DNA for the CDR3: TGTGCCAGCTCACCAACAGGCTCGTACCAAGAGACCCAGTACTTC.

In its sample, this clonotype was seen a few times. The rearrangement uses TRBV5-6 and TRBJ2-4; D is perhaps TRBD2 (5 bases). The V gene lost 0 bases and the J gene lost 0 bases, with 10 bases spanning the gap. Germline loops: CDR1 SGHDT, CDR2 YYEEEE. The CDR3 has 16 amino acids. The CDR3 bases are TGTGCCAGCAGCTTGGGAAGCGGCCTAGCCAAAAACATTCAGTACTTC. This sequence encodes CASSLGSGLAKNIQYF.

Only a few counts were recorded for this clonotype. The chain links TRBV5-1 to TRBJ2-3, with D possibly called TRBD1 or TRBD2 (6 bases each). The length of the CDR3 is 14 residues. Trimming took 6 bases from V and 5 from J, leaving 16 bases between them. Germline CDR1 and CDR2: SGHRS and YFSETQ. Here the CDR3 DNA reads TGCGCCAGCATGGATCCCGGGGGCGGAGATACGCAGTATTTT. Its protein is CASMDPGGGDTQYF.

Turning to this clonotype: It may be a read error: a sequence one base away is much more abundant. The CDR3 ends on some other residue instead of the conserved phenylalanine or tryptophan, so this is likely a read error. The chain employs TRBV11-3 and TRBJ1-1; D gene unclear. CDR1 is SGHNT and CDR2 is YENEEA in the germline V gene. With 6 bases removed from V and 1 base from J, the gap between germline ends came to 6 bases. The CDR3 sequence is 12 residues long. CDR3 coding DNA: TGTGCCAGCAGTCCCCCGAACACTGAAGCTTTCTCT. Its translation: CASSPPNTEAFS.